These 9 T cell receptor beta chains came from one sample sequenced in a study of prognosis after radiotherapy for stage I lung cancer (dated by TCRdb to the early 2020s). Sequencing took place on an Illumina HiSeq 3000. Two rounds of multiplex PCR were performed to amplify the TCR beta CDR3 region from genomic DNA. The first PCR round used primers specific to each TRBV and TRBJ gene, with sequences filed in Chinese patent CN105087789A. TCRdb trimmed public reads at Q25 via fastp, called clones via MiXCR and kept in-frame beta chains. Each entry is one CDR3 protein sequence, shown with its most common DNA and genes. Within this sample are tens of thousands of distinct CDR3 sequences, with more than 40% of them counted one time only. The ten largest clonotypes hold 30% to 40% of the sample. The sample consisted of PBMCs, taken before or after stereotactic body radiation therapy (not recorded which). These TCRs come from a donor over 45 with non-small cell lung cancer.

This clonotype showed up many times. V and J are TRBV2 and TRBJ2-3, with TRBD2 matching over 7 bases. CDR1 is SNHLY and CDR2 is FYNNEI in the germline V gene. The CDR3 spans 13 residues. The junction had 3 bases not matched to a gene; V was cut back by 6 bases and J by 3 bases. CDR3 amino acids: CASRAGITDTQYF. CDR3 in DNA: TGTGCCAGCAGAGCGGGGATTACAGATACGCAGTATTTT. The variable domain in full, completed from reference TRBV2 and TRBJ2-3, reads EPEVTQTPSHQVTQMGQEVILRCVPISNHLYFYWYRQILGQKVEFLVSFYNNEISEKSEIFDDQFSVERPDGSNFTLKIRSTKLEDSAMYFCASRAGITDTQYFGPGTRLTVL.

This clonotype was recorded at least ten times. The chain carries TRBV7-2 and TRBJ2-7; 11 positions agree with TRBD2. The germline CDR1 and CDR2 sequences are SGHTA and FQGNSA. The ends lost 5 bases at V and 4 bases at J; junction bases unmatched: 4. The CDR3 totals 14 residues. As DNA, the CDR3 is TGTGCCAGCAGCCAAACTAGCGGGAGATACGAGCAGTACTTC. Its translation: CASSQTSGRYEQYF.

This clonotype was detected only a few times. The chain is built from TRBV20-1 and TRBJ1-1, with TRBD1 as a possible D gene (5 bases). This CDR3 has 13 residues. V was clipped by 5 bases and J by 0 bases, with 10 bases between them. The germline V gene encodes CDR1 DFQATT and CDR2 SNEGSKA (reference sequence). The DNA of the CDR3 is TGCAGTGCTGGGGGACGGGTGAACACTGAAGCTTTCTTT. Translated: CSAGGRVNTEAFF.

This clonotype was counted many times. The genes are TRBV29-1 and TRBJ2-5, with D possibly being TRBD2 (5 bases). The CDR3 totals 15 residues. Germline CDR1 and CDR2: SQVTM and ANQGSEA. V was shortened by 4 bases and J by 5 bases, with 20 bases between the two germline ends. This chain's CDR3 is CSVVGLPGKSETQYF. The CDR3 DNA is TGCAGCGTTGTAGGGCTGCCGGGGAAGTCGGAGACCCAGTACTTC.

Remarks on this clonotype: An end of the junction differs from the germline gene, which may be a read error. The gene calls are TRBV28 and TRBJ2-2, with 9 bases that match TRBD1. Germline loops: CDR1 MDHEN, CDR2 SYDVKM. The length of the CDR3 is 15 residues. The CDR3 DNA reads as TGTGCCAGCATTTTTGGACAGGGGCACACCGCGGAGCTGTTTTTT. Translation gives CASIFGQGHTAELFF.

This clonotype was detected a few times. Relative to the germline gene, one junction end is altered; a read error may explain this. V usage is TRBV6-1 and J usage is TRBJ2-2; no firm D call. Germline CDR1 is MNHNS and CDR2 is SASEGT. This CDR3 has 16 residues. The CDR3 spells CASSDSTARFHGELFF. Written as DNA, the CDR3 is TGCGCCAGCAGTGACTCAACAGCGCGTTTCCACGGGGAGCTGTTTTTT.

DNA for the CDR3: TGTGCCAGCAGCCGGGACAGTGCCGGGGAGCTGTTTTTT. It translates to CASSRDSAGELFF. The chain joins TRBV7-3 to TRBJ2-2; 7 nucleotides match TRBD1. This CDR3 contains 13 residues. With V trimmed by 5 bases and J by 6 bases, 3 bases remained unmatched. Germline CDR1 is SGHTA and CDR2 is FQGTGA.

This clonotype came up many times. Possible read error: a much larger clone is one base away. The chain employs TRBV6-1 and TRBJ2-1, with D perhaps TRBD2 (6 bases). V was cut by 5 bases and J by 7 bases, with 12 bases left in between. The CDR3 is made up of 13 amino acids. Germline CDR1 is MNHNS and CDR2 is SASEGT. The CDR3 region has the DNA TGTGCCAGCAGTCATAACGCGGGGAATGAGCAGTTCTTC. Translating gives CASSHNAGNEQFF.

Remarks on this clonotype: At one end the junction does not follow the germline gene, possibly because of a read error. This chain joins TRBV6-2 or TRBV6-3 and TRBJ1-5; 11 bases align to TRBD1. Germline CDR1 MNHEY, CDR2 SVGEGT. This CDR3 has 18 residues. Here the CDR3 DNA reads TGTGCCAGCATAAACCCGCCGGCAGGACAGGGGGCCAATCAGCCCCACCATTTT. Protein sequence: CASINPPAGQGANQPHHF.